One sample yielded the 20 T cell receptor beta chains listed below, sequenced in a study of regulatory dendritic cells for organ transplantation (TCRdb year 2017). Sorted T cell subsets were CFSE-labeled and co-cultured for approximately 5 days with allogeneic regulatory or mature dendritic cells at a 1:10 DC:T ratio. Library creation used the immunoSEQ multiplex PCR assay. The table was pulled from immuneACCESS by TCRdb, which kept in-frame rearrangements only. Such tables lose some clones; where checked, under half of the loss comes from unresolved V genes, and the rest has no known cause. The sample profile shows around 19,000 clones; 75% to 90% of them were found once. Around 0.68% of the sample belongs to the ten largest clones. Their antigens are not known. Source material: naive CD4+ T cells from blood cultured with regulatory dendritic cells. Per the publication, the cell subset or site label means: CD45RA+ naive T cells. All receptors derive from a human donor in good health.

The chain has TRBV28 and TRBJ1-3; D unclear. Deletions cut 1 base from V and 7 bases from J, with 11 bases between. CDR1 is MDHEN and CDR2 is SYDVKM in the germline V gene. The CDR3 length is 14 residues. This CDR3 is CASSLFSDSNTIYF. The CDR3 DNA reads as TGTGCCAGCAGTTTATTCTCGGACTCTAACACCATATATTTT.

The chain couples TRBV19 to TRBJ1-1; 7 positions match TRBD1. CDR1 LNHDA and CDR2 SQIVND come from the germline V gene (reference sequence). The CDR3 extends over 15 amino acids. J lost 4 bases, V lost 4 bases, and 9 bases had no gene match. The CDR3 nucleotides read TGTGCCAGTAGTAATTCACAGGGGAGGGGCACTGAAGCTTTCTTT. The encoded protein is CASSNSQGRGTEAFF.

This clone was observed a few times. This chain joins TRBV4-2 and TRBJ2-4; perhaps TRBD1 as D (6 bases). Germline V gene lookup returns CDR1 LGHNA and CDR2 YNFKEQ. Trimming removed 0 bases at V and 0 bases at J, with 9 bases between. CDR3 length: 16 residues. Written as DNA, the CDR3 is TGTGCCAGCAGCCAAGATCAGGGGCTAGCCAAAAACATTCAGTACTTC. Protein sequence: CASSQDQGLAKNIQYF.

The chain couples TRBV4-2 to TRBJ2-1, with 11 positions matching TRBD2. There are 15 residues in the CDR3. The germline V gene has CDR1 LGHNA and CDR2 YNFKEQ. V dropped 0 bases and J dropped 15; count of bases not matched to a gene: 10. The CDR3 bases are TGTGCCAGCAGCCAAGAACTAGCGGGAGTAATTCGGGGGTTCTTC. This translates into CASSQELAGVIRGFF.

The CDR3 loop is CASGPETGQAFF. CDR3 nucleotides: TGTGCTAGTGGTCCGGAGACGGGCCAGGCTTTCTTT. The chain carries TRBV12-5 and TRBJ1-1; no reliable D call. The germline V and J ends were trimmed by 5 bases and 11 bases, with 15 bases remaining between them. The CDR3 covers 12 residues. CDR1 is LGHNT, CDR2 FRNRAP, per germline.

The J gene is TRBJ1-6, the V gene TRBV6-5; D is unresolved. CDR1 and CDR2 (germline): MNHEY, SVGAGI. The CDR3 length is 12 residues. V dropped 11 bases and J dropped 9 bases, with 14 bases sitting between them. The CDR3 DNA sequence: TGTGCCCAGCAACTTCGGGGTTCACCCCTCCACTTT. It specifies CAQQLRGSPLHF.

This clone was seen more than once but under ten times. The chain carries TRBV5-1 and TRBJ1-4, with D unresolved. CDR1 is SGHRS, CDR2 YFSETQ, per germline. V shed 4 bases and J shed 0 bases, with 7 bases lying between them. The CDR3 sequence is 14 residues long. For the CDR3, the DNA is TGCGCCAGCAGCCCACAGACAACTAATGAAAAACTGTTTTTT. This codes for CASSPQTTNEKLFF.

The CDR3, as DNA: TGCGCCAGCAGACGGTGGGAAGGGACCTACGAGCAGTACTTC. It encodes CASRRWEGTYEQYF. The chain has TRBV5-1 and TRBJ2-7, with no clear D. The CDR3 has 14 amino acids. Per germline, CDR1 SGHRS and CDR2 YFSETQ. V lost 5 bases to trimming and J lost 2 bases, with 14 bases between them.

The V and J genes are TRBV9 and TRBJ2-3; D possibly corresponds to TRBD2 (5 bases). CDR3 length equals 15 residues. V shed 3 bases and J shed 0 bases, with 11 bases lying between them. In germline, CDR1 is SGDLS, CDR2 YYNGEE. CDR3 protein: CASSALRESTDTQYF. CDR3 nucleotides: TGTGCCAGCAGCGCGCTTCGGGAAAGCACAGATACGCAGTATTTT.

J is TRBJ2-7 and V is TRBV30; 8 nucleotides agree with TRBD2. Germline V gene sequence: CDR1 GTSNPN, CDR2 SVGIG (reference sequence). This CDR3 is built from 12 residues. The ends lost 4 bases at V and 3 bases at J; junction bases unmatched: 2. In DNA, the CDR3 is TGTGCCTGGACAGCGGGAGTCTACGAGCAGTACTTC. This encodes CAWTAGVYEQYF.

The chain is built from TRBV28 and TRBJ1-6, with D perhaps matching TRBD1 (5 bases). Trimming left V 5 bases short and J 7 bases short, with 15 bases between. The V gene's germline CDR1 is MDHEN and CDR2 SYDVKM. The CDR3 is 15 residues long. The CDR3 region is CASSLGARANSPLHF. CDR3 DNA sequence: TGTGCCAGCAGTCTAGGCGCCAGGGCAAATTCACCCCTCCACTTT.

This chain links TRBV5-4 with TRBJ2-7; D gene unclear. Germline CDR1 SGHNT, CDR2 YYREEE (reference sequence). V dropped 4 bases and J dropped 3 bases, with 17 bases sitting between them. This CDR3 has 15 amino acids. The CDR3 is CASSPQQVVGYEQYF. The CDR3 DNA is TGTGCCAGCAGCCCTCAGCAGGTCGTAGGCTACGAGCAGTACTTC. The full variable domain, rest sourced from reference TRBV5-4 and TRBJ2-7, is ETGVTQSPTHLIKTRGQQVTLRCSSQSGHNTVSWYQQALGQGPQFIFQYYREEENGRGNFPPRFSGLQFPNYSSELNVNALELDDSALYLCASSPQQVVGYEQYFGPGTRLTVT.

The chain is built from TRBV15 and TRBJ2-7; the D gene is possibly TRBD1 (5 bases). The V end was cut by 5 bases, the J end by 3 bases, with 20 bases between. CDR1 is LNHNV and CDR2 is YYDKDF in the germline V gene (reference sequence). The CDR3 has 16 residues. This CDR3 reads CATSSPTTVNGYEQYF. In nucleotides, the CDR3 is TGTGCCACCAGCTCCCCTACGACAGTAAACGGCTACGAGCAGTACTTC.

The chain links TRBV7-2 to TRBJ1-6; a weak D match, TRBD1 (6 bases). Deletions cut 1 base from V and 6 bases from J, with 13 bases between. Germline values: CDR1 SGHTA, CDR2 FQGNSA. There are 16 residues in the CDR3. Here the CDR3 reads CASSLVGGQVNSPLHF. DNA of the CDR3: TGTGCCAGCAGCTTAGTGGGGGGACAAGTTAATTCACCCCTCCACTTT.

This clone was seen only a few times. The chain's CDR3 is CASSLGRGSYNEQFF. The CDR3 DNA sequence: TGTGCCAGCTCACTCGGTAGGGGGTCCTACAATGAGCAGTTCTTC. J is TRBJ2-1 and V is TRBV18; TRBD1 is a possible D gene (6 bases). CDR3 size: 15 residues. V was shortened by 4 bases and J by 1 base, with 11 bases between the two germline ends. Germline values: CDR1 KGHSH, CDR2 LQKENI.

The V call is TRBV9, the J call TRBJ1-6; D might be TRBD1 (5 bases). With 5 bases removed from V and 1 base from J, the gap between germline ends came to 10 bases. The CDR3 has 15 amino acids. Germline CDR1 SGDLS, CDR2 YYNGEE. CDR3 bases: TGTGCCAGCAGGCCAGGGACGTCCTATAATTCACCCCTCCACTTT. Translation gives CASRPGTSYNSPLHF. Filled out from reference TRBV9 and TRBJ1-6, the complete variable domain reads DSGVTQTPKHLITATGQRVTLRCSPRSGDLSVYWYQQSLDQGLQFLIQYYNGEERAKGNILERFSAQQFPDLHSELNLSSLELGDSALYFCASRPGTSYNSPLHFGNGTRLTVT.

This clone was observed a single time. The chain uses TRBV29-1 and TRBJ1-4; unclear D gene. This CDR3 comprises 10 residues. Germline V gene data show CDR1 as SQVTM and CDR2 as ANQGSEA. Trimming stripped 0 bases from V and 8 bases from J, with 1 base between. CDR3 in DNA: TGCAGCGTTGAAGAGGAAAAACTGTTTTTT. This codes for CSVEEEKLFF.

This chain connects TRBV4-2 to TRBJ1-4; D possibly corresponds to TRBD1 (6 bases). Germline values: CDR1 LGHNA, CDR2 YNFKEQ. V lost 1 base and J lost 2, with 14 bases in between. The CDR3 extends over 17 amino acids. DNA for the CDR3: TGTGCCAGCAGCCAAGGAACAGGGTGGGAGACTAATGAAAAACTGTTTTTT. It codes for CASSQGTGWETNEKLFF.

The table lists this clone with a few counts. The chain links TRBV29-1 to TRBJ1-1; D gene unclear. The germline gives CDR1 SQVTM, CDR2 ANQGSEA. This CDR3 has 12 amino acids. Trimming stripped 4 bases from V and 1 base from J, with 7 bases between. The CDR3 protein is CSVGFPNTEAFF. CDR3 DNA sequence: TGCAGCGTTGGATTTCCGAACACTGAAGCTTTCTTT.

The rearrangement joins TRBV10-3 to TRBJ2-3; TRBD2 matches 14 bases. This CDR3 has 18 amino acids. Germline-derived CDR1 and CDR2 are ENHRY and SYGVKD. V lost 3 bases and J lost 2; bases outside the gene matches: 7. CDR3 nucleotides: TGTGCCATCAGTGAAGAGACTAGCGGGGGGGTCCCCACAGATACGCAGTATTTT. This translates into CAISEETSGGVPTDTQYF.